The source of this TCR beta chain is a study of blood T cell repertoires in COVID-19 (TCRdb year 2020). As for the study more broadly: Samples covering the acute and convalescent phases of COVID-19 were provided by collaborators in the United States, Italy and Spain. The material from the prospective study consisted of cDNA or gDNA derived from T cells, B-cell-depleted T cells, or PBMCs. Subjects who had been exposed to COVID-19, were actively infected with it, or had recovered from it provided the deeply sampled blood TCRbeta repertoires that made up the dataset. The repertoires were made available in a free public database intended to serve as a resource for research on the immune response to SARS-CoV-2. Samples were obtained from the ongoing ImmuneRACE study (first 160 participants) and from over 1,000 subjects provided by 6 global collaborators. Nearly every sample came with metadata listing a de-identified subject ID, COVID-19 status, age in years and sex. Where available, HLA class I and class II types were obtained from metadata supplied by the sample provider rather than from assay-based typing.

The collaborating institutions used their own protocols to collect whole blood in K2EDTA tubes. For TCRbeta analysis, collaborators shipped samples in one of three forms: frozen whole blood, isolated PBMCs, or DNA extracted from either of those sample types. TCRbeta CDR3 regions were amplified from genomic DNA using the immunoSEQ Assay, a bias-controlled multiplex PCR. The paper's processing steps were these. The number of nucleated cells in each sample was estimated by amplification of reference gene primers within the assay. Sequence reads were collapsed and filtered to measure the absolute abundance of every unique TCRbeta CDR3 rearrangement. For each sample, productive Simpson clonality was calculated as the square root of Simpson's diversity index across productive rearrangements. Held by TCRdb, this immuneACCESS table contains in-frame sequences only and omits some clones. Under half of the omission traces to an unresolved V gene where checked; the cause of the rest is unknown. V and J calls plus clone size are reproduced from that table; the DNA served to infer D and trimming. Present in this sample are around 68,000 clones, 80% to 90% of which were seen just once. The ten top clones hold 2.5% to 3% of the sample.

Overall study outcomes, separate from this receptor: How much clinical and demographic metadata was included differed by source and by participant, and the metadata was provided uncurated.

In regard to this clone: This receptor's antigen is unknown. Base quality data are lacking; no much larger clone is found one base away.

CDR1 and CDR2 (SEHNR, FQNEAQ) derive from the germline V gene (reference sequence). The CDR3 starts with the cysteine, ends with the phenylalanine, and has 14 residues. The CDR3 DNA has 42 bases and is translated from base 1. V is reduced by 3 bases and J by 5 bases, leaving a spacing of 8 bases between them. The chain uses TRBV7-9 and TRBJ1-6; perhaps TRBD1 is the D gene, with 6 bases matching. The sequence came from a man aged 50-59 years with acute or convalescent COVID-19. Source material: peripheral blood. The nucleotide sequence is given as TGTGCCAGCAGCTTCAGGACAGATAATTCACCCCTCCACTTT. This encodes CASSFRTDNSPLHF.